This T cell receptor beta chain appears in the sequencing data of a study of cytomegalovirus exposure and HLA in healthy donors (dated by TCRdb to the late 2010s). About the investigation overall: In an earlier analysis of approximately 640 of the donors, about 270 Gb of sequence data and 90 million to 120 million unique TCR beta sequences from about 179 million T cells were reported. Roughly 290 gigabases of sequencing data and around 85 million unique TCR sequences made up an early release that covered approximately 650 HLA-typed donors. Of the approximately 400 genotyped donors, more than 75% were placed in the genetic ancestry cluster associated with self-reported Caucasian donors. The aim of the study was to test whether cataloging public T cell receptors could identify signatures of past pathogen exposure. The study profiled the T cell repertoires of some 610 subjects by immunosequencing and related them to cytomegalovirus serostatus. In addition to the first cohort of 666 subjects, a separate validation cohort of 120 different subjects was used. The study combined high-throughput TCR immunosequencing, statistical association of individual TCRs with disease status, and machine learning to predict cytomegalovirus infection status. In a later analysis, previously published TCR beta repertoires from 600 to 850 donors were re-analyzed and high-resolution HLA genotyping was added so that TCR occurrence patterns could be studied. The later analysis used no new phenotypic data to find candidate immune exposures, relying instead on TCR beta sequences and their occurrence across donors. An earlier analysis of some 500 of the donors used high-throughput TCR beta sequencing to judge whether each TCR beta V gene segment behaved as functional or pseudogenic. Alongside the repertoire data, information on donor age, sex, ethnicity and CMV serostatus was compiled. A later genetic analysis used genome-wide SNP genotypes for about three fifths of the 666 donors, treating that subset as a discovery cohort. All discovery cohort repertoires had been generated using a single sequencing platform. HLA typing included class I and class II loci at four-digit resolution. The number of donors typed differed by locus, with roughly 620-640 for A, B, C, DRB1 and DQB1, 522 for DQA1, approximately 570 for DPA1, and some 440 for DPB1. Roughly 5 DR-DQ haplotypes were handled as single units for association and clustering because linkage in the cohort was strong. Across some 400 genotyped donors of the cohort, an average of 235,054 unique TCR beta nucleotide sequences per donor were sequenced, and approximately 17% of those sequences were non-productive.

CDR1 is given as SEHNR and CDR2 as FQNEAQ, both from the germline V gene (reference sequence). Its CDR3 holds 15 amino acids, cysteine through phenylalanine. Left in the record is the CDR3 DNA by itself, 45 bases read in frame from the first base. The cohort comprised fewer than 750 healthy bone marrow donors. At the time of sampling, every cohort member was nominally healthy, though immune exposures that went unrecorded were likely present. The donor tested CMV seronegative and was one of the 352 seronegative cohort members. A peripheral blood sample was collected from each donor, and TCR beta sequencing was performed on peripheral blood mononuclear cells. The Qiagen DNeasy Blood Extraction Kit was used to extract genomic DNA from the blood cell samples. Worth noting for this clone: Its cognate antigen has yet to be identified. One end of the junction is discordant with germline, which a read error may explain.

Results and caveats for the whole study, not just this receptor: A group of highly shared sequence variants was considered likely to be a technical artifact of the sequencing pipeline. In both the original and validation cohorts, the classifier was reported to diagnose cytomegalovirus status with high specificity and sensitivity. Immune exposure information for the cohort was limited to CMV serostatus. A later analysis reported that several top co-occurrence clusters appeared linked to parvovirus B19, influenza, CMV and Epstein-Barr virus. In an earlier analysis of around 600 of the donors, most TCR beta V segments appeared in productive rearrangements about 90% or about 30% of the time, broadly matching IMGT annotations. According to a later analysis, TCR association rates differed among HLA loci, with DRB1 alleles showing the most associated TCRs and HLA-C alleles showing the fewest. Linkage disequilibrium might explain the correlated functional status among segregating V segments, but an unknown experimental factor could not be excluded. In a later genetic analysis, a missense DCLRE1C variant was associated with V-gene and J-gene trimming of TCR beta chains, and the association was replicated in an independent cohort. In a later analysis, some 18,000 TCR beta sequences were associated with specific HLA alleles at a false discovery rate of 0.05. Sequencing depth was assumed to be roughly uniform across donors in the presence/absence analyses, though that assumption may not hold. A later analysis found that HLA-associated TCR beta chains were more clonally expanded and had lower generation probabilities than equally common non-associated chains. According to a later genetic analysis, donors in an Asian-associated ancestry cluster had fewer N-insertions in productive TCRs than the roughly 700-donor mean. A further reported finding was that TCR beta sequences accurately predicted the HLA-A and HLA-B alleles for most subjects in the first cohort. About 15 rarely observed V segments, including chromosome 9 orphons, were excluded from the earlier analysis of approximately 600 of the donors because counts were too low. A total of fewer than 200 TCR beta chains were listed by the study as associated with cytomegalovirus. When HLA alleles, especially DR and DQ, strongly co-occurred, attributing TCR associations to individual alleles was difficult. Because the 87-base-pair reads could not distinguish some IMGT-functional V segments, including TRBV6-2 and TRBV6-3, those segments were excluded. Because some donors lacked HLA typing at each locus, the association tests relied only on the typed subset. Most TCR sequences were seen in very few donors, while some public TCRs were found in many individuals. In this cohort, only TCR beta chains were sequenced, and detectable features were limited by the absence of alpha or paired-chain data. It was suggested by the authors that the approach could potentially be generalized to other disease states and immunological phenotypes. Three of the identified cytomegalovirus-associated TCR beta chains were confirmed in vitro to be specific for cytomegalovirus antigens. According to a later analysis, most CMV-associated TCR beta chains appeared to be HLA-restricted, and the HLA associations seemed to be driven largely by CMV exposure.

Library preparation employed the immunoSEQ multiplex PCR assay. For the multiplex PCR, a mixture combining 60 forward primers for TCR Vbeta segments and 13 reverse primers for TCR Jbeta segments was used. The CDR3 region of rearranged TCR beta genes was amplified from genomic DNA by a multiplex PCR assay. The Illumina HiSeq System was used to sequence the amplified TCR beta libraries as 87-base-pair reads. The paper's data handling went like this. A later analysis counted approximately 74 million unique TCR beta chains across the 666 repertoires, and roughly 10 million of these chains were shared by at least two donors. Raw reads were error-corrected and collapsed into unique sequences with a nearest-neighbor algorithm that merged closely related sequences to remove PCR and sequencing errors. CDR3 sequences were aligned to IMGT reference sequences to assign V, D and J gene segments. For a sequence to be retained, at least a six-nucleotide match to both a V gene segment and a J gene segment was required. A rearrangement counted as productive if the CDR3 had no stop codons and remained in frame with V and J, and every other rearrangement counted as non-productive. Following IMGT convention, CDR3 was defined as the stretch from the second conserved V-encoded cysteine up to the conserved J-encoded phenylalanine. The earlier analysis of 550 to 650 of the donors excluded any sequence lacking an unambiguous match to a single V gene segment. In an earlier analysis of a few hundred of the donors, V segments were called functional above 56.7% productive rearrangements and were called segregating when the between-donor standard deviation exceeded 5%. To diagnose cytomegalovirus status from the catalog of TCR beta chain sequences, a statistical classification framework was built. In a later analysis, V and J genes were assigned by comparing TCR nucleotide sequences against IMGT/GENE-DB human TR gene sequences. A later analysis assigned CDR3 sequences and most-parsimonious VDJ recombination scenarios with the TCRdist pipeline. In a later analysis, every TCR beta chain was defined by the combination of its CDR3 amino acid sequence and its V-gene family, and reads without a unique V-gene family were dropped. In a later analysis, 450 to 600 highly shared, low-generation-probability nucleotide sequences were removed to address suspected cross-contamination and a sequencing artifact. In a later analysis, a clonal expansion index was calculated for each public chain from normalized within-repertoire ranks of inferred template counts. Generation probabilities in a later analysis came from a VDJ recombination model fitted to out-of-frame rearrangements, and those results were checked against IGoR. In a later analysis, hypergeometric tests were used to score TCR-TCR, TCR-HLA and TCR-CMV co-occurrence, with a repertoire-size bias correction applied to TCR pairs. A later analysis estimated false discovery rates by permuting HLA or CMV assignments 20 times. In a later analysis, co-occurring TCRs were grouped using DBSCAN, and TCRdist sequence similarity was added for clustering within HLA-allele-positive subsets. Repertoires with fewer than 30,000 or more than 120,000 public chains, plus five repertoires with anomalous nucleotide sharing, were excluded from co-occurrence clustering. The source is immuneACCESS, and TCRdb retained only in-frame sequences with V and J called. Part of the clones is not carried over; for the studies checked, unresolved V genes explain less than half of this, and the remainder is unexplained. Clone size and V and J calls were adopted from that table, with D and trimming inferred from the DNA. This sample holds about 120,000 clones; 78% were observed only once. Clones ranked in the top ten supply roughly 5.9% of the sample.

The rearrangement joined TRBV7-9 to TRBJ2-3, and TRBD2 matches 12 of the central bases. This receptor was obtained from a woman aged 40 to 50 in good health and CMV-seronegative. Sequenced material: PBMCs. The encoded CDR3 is CSSSMTSGRSHTQYF. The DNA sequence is TGTTCCAGCAGCATGACTAGCGGGAGATCCCATACGCAGTATTTT.